Listed below are T cell receptor beta chains from one sample, sequenced in a study of control samples from healthy donors and cancer patients. TCRdb's copy holds only in-frame clones and misses some; the assay was immunoSEQ multiplex PCR. The sample consists of around 180,000 clones, roughly 88% of them appearing once. Sequencing input: blood. These receptor sequences come from a woman in her 30s in good health. CDR3s leave out the opening cysteine and the closing phenylalanine or tryptophan.

j_call,v_call,cdr3_aa
TRBJ2-3,TRBV2,ASRAPSRTTRSGSTDTQY
TRBJ1-5,TRBV5-4,ASSPDPGSNQPQH
TRBJ2-3,TRBV30,AWSSAGGLLHRGSDTQY
TRBJ2-3,TRBV18,ASATGVGADTQY
TRBJ1-1,TRBV13,ASSLRQGRTEAF
TRBJ2-3,TRBV11-2,ASSRDRSTDTQY
TRBJ1-2,TRBV19,ASTDRTFYGYT
TRBJ1-3,TRBV6-6,ASSYEGQNSGNTIY
TRBJ2-3,TRBV7-8,ASSFTSGDTDTQY
TRBJ1-4,TRBV6-1,ASREWGPATNEKLF
TRBJ2-2,TRBV7-9,ASSLARGELF
TRBJ1-1,TRBV11-2,ASSDRTGNTEAF
TRBJ1-4,TRBV5-4,ASSLGGQLF
TRBJ2-3,TRBV7-9,ASSRTGVETDTQY
TRBJ1-4,TRBV7-4,ASSFGSPTNEKLF
TRBJ1-6,TRBV5-1,ASSSGDQGAYSPLH
TRBJ1-1,TRBV5-6,ASSLSPGLNTEAF
TRBJ2-5,TRBV13,ASSLDGGETQY
TRBJ1-2,TRBV7-2,ASSFVTAAYGYT
TRBJ2-1,TRBV19,ASSIRQGGDEQF
TRBJ1-2,TRBV30,AWSVRGYGYT
TRBJ2-2,TRBV7-2,ASSLFPNRGDRTGELF
TRBJ1-1,TRBV10-2,ASSTGATEAF
TRBJ1-4,TRBV2,ASRRERSEKLF
TRBJ2-1,TRBV6-5,ASMSGRANNEQF
TRBJ2-1,TRBV11-2,ASSGRDEQF
TRBJ2-1,TRBV2,ASSVRDSYNEQF
TRBJ2-2,TRBV6-6,ASSRGTSGPTGELF
TRBJ2-5,TRBV5-6,ASSSPGGGPQETQY
TRBJ2-5,TRBV6-5,ASSFRNRGRETQY
TRBJ2-1,TRBV6-5,ASSYGAEGAGEQF
TRBJ2-7,TRBV9,ASSVERGRPSSYEQY
TRBJ1-4,TRBV2,ASSEANRRRDEKLF
TRBJ1-6,TRBV4-2,ASSQKTGGYSPLH
TRBJ2-7,TRBV7-9,ASSRGAQASSSSYEQY
TRBJ2-1,TRBV3-1/TRBV3-2,ASSQDTGGFNEQF
TRBJ2-1,TRBV15,ATSRILGAGSYNEQF
TRBJ2-2,TRBV28,ASKVRGLRGELF
TRBJ2-2,TRBV5-6,ATSEGPGELF
TRBJ2-5,TRBV15,ATSRAGGGGAGETQY
TRBJ2-1,TRBV14,ASSREDGQIYNEQF
TRBJ1-1,TRBV5-1,ASRDGAYTEAF
TRBJ2-7,TRBV5-1,ASSPGQAAYEQY
TRBJ1-1,TRBV3-1/TRBV3-2,ASSQVGSASHLTLEAF
TRBJ1-1,TRBV28,ASSPYDRDTEAF
TRBJ1-2,TRBV5-1,ARTEGGAAFNYGYT
TRBJ2-5,TRBV29-1,SVEDDTPQETQY
TRBJ2-7,TRBV2,ASSESGRPGEQY
TRBJ1-4,TRBV3-1/TRBV3-2,ASSHHRDRNEKLF
TRBJ1-4,TRBV2,ASTPGGRKKLF
TRBJ1-1,TRBV2,ARSQGALGEAF
TRBJ1-1,TRBV4-1,ASSQKTGATLNTEAF
TRBJ1-1,TRBV19,ASSRSFRSTSEAF
TRBJ1-1,TRBV7-2,ASSWGGGRGSFTEAF
TRBJ2-3,TRBV10-3,AISGTGNGLYDTQY